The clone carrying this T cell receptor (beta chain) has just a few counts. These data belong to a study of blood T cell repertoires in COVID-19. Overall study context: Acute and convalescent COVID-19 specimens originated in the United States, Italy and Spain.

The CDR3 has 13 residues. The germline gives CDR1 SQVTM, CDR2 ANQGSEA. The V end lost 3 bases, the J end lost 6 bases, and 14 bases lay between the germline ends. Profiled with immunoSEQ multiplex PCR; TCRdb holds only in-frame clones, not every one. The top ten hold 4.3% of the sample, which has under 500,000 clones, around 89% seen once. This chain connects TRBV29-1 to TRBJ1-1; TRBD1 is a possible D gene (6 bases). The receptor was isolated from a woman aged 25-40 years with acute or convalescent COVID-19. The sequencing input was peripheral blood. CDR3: CSVDPQGSAEAFF. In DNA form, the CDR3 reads TGCAGCGTTGACCCCCAGGGGAGCGCTGAAGCTTTCTTT.